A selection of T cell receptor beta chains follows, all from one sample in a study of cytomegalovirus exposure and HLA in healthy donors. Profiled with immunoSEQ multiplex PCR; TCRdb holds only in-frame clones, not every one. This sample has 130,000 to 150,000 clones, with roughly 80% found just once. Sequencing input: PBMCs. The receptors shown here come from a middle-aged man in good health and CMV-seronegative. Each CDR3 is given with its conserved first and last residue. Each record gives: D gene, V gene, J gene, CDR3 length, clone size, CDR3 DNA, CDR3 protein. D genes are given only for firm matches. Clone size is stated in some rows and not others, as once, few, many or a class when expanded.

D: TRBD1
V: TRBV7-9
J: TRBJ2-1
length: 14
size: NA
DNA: TGTGCCAGCAGCACGGACAGGGGGAAGGATGAGCAGTTCTTC
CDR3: CASSTDRGKDEQFF

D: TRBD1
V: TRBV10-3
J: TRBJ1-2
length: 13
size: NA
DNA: TGTGCCATCATGGGACAGGGACCAGGATCGATCACCTTC
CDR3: CAIMGQGPGSITF

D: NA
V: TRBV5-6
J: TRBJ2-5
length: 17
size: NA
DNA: TGTGCCAGCAGCTTGGTTCTAGGGGAAGTCTCGTCCGGTGAGCAGTACTTC
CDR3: CASSLVLGEVSSGEQYF

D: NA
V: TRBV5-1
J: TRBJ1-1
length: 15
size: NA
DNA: TGCGCCAGCAGCTTACAGGGTTTGGGGGACACTGAAGCTTTCTTT
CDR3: CASSLQGLGDTEAFF

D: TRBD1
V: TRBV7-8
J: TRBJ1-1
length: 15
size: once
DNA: TGTGCCAGCAGCTCCAGACAGGGGTCGAGGACTGAAGCTTTCTTT
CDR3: CASSSRQGSRTEAFF

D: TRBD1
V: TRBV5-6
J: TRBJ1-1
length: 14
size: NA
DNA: TGTGCCAGCAGCTTGAGGGGGCGAAACACTGAAGCTTTCTTT
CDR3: CASSLRGRNTEAFF

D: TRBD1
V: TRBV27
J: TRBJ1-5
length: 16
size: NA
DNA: TGTGCCAGCAAGTTCACCCGGACAGGAAGCAATCAGCCCCAGCATTTT
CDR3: CASKFTRTGSNQPQHF

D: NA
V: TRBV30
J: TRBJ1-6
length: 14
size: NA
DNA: TGTGCCTGGAGTGAGGGACTGGGGCATTCACCCCTCCACTTT
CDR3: CAWSEGLGHSPLHF

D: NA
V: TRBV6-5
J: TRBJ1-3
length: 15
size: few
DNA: TGTGCCAGCAGCCCTGGACAGCTCTCTGGAAACACCATATATTTT
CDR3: CASSPGQLSGNTIYF

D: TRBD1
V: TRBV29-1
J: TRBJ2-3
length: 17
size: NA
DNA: TGCAGCGTTGAAGTGGGGGGACAGGTCGCAGGCACAGATACGCAGTATTTT
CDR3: CSVEVGGQVAGTDTQYF

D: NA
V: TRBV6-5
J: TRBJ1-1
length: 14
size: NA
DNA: TGTGCCAGCAGGAAGAGCATAGAGGGCACTGAAGCTTTCTTT
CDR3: CASRKSIEGTEAFF

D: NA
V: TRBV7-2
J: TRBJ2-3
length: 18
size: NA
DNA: TGTGCCAGCAGCCGTCAAACGGCGGGGGCCGGATCCACAGATACGCAGTATTTT
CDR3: CASSRQTAGAGSTDTQYF

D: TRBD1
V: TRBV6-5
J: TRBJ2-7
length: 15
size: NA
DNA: TGTGCCAGCAGACCGGACAGGGGCCCCGTCTACGAGCAGTACTTC
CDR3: CASRPDRGPVYEQYF

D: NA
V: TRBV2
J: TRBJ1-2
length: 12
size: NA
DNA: TGTGCCAGCAACCTCCGGCGGAGTGGCTACACCTTC
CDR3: CASNLRRSGYTF

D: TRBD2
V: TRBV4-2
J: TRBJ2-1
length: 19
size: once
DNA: TGTGCCAGCAGCCAAGATTGGACTAGCGGGCTTTTCACAAACAATGAGCAGTTCTTC
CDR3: CASSQDWTSGLFTNNEQFF

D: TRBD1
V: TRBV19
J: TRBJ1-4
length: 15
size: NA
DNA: TGTGCCAGTAGTACCCGGACAGGGCTAGGTGAAAAACTGTTTTTT
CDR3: CASSTRTGLGEKLFF

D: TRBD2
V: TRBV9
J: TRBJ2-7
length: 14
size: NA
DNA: TGTGCCAGCAGCGTAAGCGGGGGGTTCGACGAGCAGTACTTC
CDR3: CASSVSGGFDEQYF

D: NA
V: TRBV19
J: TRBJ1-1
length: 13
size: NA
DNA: TGTGCCAGTAGTACGTCAAAACAGGGTGAAGCTTTCTTT
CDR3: CASSTSKQGEAFF

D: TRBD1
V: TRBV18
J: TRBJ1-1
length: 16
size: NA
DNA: TGTGCCAGCTCACCTCCGGGACAGGGAAGAAGAACTGAAGCTTTCTTT
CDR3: CASSPPGQGRRTEAFF

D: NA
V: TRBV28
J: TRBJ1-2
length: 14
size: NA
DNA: TGTGCCAGCAGTACCGGGATCAGCCTTTATGGCTACACCTTC
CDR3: CASSTGISLYGYTF

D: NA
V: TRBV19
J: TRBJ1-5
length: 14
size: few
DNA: TGTGCCAGTAGTAGCGCTAATAGCAATCAGCCCCAGCATTTT
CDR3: CASSSANSNQPQHF

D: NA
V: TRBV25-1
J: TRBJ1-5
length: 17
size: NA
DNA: TGTGCCAGCACCACCGCCCCCAGGGGAAATAGCAATCAGCCCCAGCATTTT
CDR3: CASTTAPRGNSNQPQHF

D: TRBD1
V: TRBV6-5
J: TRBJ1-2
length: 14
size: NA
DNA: TGTGCCAGCAGGCGGACAGGGAGTACCTATGGCTACACCTTC
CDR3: CASRRTGSTYGYTF

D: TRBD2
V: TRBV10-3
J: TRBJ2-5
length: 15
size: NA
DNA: TGTGCCATCAGTGAGGTTTTAGCGGGGGAAGAGACCCAGTACTTC
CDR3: CAISEVLAGEETQYF

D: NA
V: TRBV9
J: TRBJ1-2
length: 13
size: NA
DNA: TGTGCCAGCAGCGGGAGGGGGGGTTACGGCTACACCTTC
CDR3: CASSGRGGYGYTF

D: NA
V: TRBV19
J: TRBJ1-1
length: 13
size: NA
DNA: TGTGCCAGTAGTGTGAGAGGGCTCGGTGAAGCTTTCTTT
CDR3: CASSVRGLGEAFF

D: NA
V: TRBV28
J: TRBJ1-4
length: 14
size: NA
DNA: TGTGCCAGCAGTTTCGAGGGGGAGGGTGAAAAACTGTTTTTT
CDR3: CASSFEGEGEKLFF

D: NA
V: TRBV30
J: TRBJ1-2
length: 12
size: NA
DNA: TGTGCCGGAACAAGGGAGAACTATGGCTACACCTTC
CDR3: CAGTRENYGYTF

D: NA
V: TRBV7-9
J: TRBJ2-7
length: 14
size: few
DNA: TGTGCCAGCAGCTCCGGGGTCAGGACCTACGAGCAGTACTTC
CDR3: CASSSGVRTYEQYF

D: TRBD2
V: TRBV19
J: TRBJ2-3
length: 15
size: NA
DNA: TGTGCCAGTAGTATGGGGACTAGCGGCACAGATACGCAGTATTTT
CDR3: CASSMGTSGTDTQYF

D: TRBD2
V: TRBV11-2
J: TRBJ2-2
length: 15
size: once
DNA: TGTGCCAGCAGTTTAGCGGGGGGAGTTACCGGGGAGCTGTTTTTT
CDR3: CASSLAGGVTGELFF

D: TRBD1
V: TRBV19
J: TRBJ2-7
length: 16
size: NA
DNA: TGTGCCAGTAGTGACCCCTCGGGACAGGGGAATTACGAGCAGTACTTC
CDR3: CASSDPSGQGNYEQYF

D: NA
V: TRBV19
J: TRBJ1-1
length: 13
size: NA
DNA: TGTGCCAGTAGGTGGCAGTCGAACACTGAAGCTTTCTTT
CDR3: CASRWQSNTEAFF

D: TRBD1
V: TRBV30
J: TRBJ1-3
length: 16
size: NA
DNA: TGTGCCTGGCACCAAAGCCCACAGGGGGCGGAGGACACCATATATTTT
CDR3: CAWHQSPQGAEDTIYF

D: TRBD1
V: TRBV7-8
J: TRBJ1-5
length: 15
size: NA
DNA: TGTGCCAGCAGCCCGGAAAACACAGGGGATCAGCCCCAGCATTTT
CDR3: CASSPENTGDQPQHF

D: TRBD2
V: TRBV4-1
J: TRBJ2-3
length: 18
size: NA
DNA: TGCGCCAGCAGCCAAGACCCGACTAGCGGGGCAGGAACAGATACGCAGTATTTT
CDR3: CASSQDPTSGAGTDTQYF

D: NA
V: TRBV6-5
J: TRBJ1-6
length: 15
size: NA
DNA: TGTGCCAGCAGTTACTCGACGACTTCAGTATCACCCCTCCACTTT
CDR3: CASSYSTTSVSPLHF

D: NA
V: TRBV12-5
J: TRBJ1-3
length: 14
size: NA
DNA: TGTGCTAGTGGTTTGGGCGGTTCTGGAAACACCATATATTTT
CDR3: CASGLGGSGNTIYF

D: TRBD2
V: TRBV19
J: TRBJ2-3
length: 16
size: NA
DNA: TGTGCCAGTAGTCGCCCCCCAGCGGGGGGCTTCGATTGGAAGTATTTT
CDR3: CASSRPPAGGFDWKYF

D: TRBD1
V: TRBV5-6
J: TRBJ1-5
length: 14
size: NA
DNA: TGTGCCAGCAGCCGGGACAGGGGCAATCAGCCCCAGCATTTT
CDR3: CASSRDRGNQPQHF

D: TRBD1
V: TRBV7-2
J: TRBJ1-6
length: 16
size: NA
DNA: TGTGCCAGCAGAAAACAGGGGAGCTCCTATAATTCACCCCTCCACTTT
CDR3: CASRKQGSSYNSPLHF

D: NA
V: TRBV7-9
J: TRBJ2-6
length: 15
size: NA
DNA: TGTGCCAGCAGCTTCCACAGCTCTGGGGCCAACGTCCTGACTTTC
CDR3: CASSFHSSGANVLTF

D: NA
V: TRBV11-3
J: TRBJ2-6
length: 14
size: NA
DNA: TGTGCCAGCAGCCAGGGATCTGGGGCCAACGTCCTGACTTTC
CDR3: CASSQGSGANVLTF

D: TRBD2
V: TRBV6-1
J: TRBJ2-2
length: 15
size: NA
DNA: TGTGCCAGCGGGACTAGCGGGGGGTTCACCGGGGAGCTGTTTTTT
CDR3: CASGTSGGFTGELFF

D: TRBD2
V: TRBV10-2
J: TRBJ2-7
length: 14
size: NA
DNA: TGCGCCAGCAGTGCATCTAGCGGGTCCTACGAGCAGTACTTC
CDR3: CASSASSGSYEQYF

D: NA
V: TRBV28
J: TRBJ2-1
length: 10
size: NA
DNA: TGTGCCAGCAGCCAACTTACGAAGTTCTTC
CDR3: CASSQLTKFF

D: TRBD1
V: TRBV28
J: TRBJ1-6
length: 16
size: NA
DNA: TGTGCCAGCAGTCTACGGACAGGGGGCCACGGCTCACCCCTCCACTTT
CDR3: CASSLRTGGHGSPLHF

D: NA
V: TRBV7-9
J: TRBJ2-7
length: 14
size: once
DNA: TGTGCCAGCAGCTTAGACAGGGCCTCTTACGAGCAGTACTTC
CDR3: CASSLDRASYEQYF

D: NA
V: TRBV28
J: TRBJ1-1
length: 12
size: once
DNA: TGTGCCAGCAGTACAACGCCCACTGAAGCTTTCTTT
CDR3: CASSTTPTEAFF

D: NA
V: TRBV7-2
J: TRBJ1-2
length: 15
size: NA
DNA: TGTGCCAGCAGCCTAGACCACAGGGTGCGCTATGGCTACACCTTC
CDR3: CASSLDHRVRYGYTF